This TCR beta chain derives from a study of metastatic and nonmetastatic thyroid tumors. Study background: Repertoires from malignant and benign thyroid patients were compared across blood and tumor or nodule tissue.

This CDR3 region has 13 residues. Germline V gives CDR1 MNHEY, CDR2 SVGEGT. Trimming shortened V by 2 bases and J by 1 base, and 5 bases separated the two germline ends. The entire patient cohort was treatment-naive prior to thyroid surgery. Per the study methods: CDR3 differences across clinicopathological groups were used to build a distant-metastasis classifier for papillary thyroid cancer. TCRdb redid the clone calls on the PCR reads using MiXCR. The V and J calls, along with clone size, are taken from TCRdb and not from the paper's own processing. The sample holds 7,300 or so clones, roughly 27% seen once. Of note for this clone: Its specificity is not known.

Findings and limits, study-wide: Reportedly, malignant thyroid tumors had significantly higher TCR beta diversity than benign nodules, in blood and tumor.

Sequencing was performed on adjacent normal tissue. The source is a female donor with papillary thyroid cancer or a benign thyroid nodule (not recorded which). Some clones in this sample may be carry-over from other donors' samples. The chain is built from TRBV6-2 or TRBV6-3 and TRBJ1-1; D not certain. In nucleotides, the CDR3 is TGTGCCAGCAGTTACCGGGCGAACACTGAAGCTTTCTTT. It is translated as CASSYRANTEAFF.